The sequence of this T cell receptor (beta chain) was determined in a study of blood T cells in healthy people across ages. Findings of the study overall: A strong correlation between TCR beta diversity and naive T cell percentage was seen.

A second PCR of roughly 6 to 12 cycles used a sample-barcoded 5' primer and a J-beta primer mix. MiXCR was run by TCRdb on the 5' RACE reads, yielding one entry per CDR3 protein. The sample holds 710,000 or so distinct CDR3 sequences, less than 40% seen once. About this clonotype itself: Its cognate antigen is unknown.

Germline values: CDR1 SGHDT, CDR2 YYEEEE. The CDR3 consists of 15 residues. Trimming cost V 6 bases and J 9 bases, with 21 bases left between them. This receptor was obtained from a woman of 80 years or more in good health. The chain carries TRBV5-6 and TRBJ1-4, with D possibly TRBD1 on 6 matching bases. Sequencing input: blood. The CDR3: CASTRTGGADKKLFF. In nucleotides, the CDR3 is TGTGCCAGCACCCGGACCGGGGGCGCGGATAAAAAACTGTTTTTT.